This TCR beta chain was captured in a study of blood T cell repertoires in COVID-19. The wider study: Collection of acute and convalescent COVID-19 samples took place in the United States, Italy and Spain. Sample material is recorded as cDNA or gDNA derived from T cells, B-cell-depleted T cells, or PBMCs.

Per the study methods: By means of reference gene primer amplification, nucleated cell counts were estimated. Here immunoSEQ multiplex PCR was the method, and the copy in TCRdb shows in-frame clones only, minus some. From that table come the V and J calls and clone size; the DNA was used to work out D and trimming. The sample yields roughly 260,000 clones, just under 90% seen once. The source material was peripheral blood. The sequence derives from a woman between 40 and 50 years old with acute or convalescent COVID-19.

The CDR3 here is CASSISYYGYTF. CDR3 DNA: TGTGCCAGCAGCATCTCCTACTATGGCTACACCTTC. The chain is built from TRBV7-2 and TRBJ1-2, with D unresolved. CDR3 length equals 12 residues. Germline V gene data show CDR1 as SGHTA and CDR2 as FQGNSA. Trimming removed 5 bases at V and 3 bases at J, with 7 bases between.